Sequencing of this T cell receptor beta chain was carried out in a study of T cells in Graves' hyperthyroidism and ophthalmopathy (dated by TCRdb to between 2018 and 2020). Context from the whole study: Peripheral blood samples were taken at the time of initial diagnosis, prior to any treatment. To identify TCR V-J signatures that set the groups apart, the researchers used a discovery cohort of approximately 98 patients, made up of approximately 43 with Graves' ophthalmopathy and about 55 with stable Graves' hyperthyroidism. Prospective prediction of ophthalmopathy was tested in an independent validation cohort consisting of fewer than 20 hyperthyroidism patients and more than 15 patients who later progressed to ophthalmopathy. The 100 discovery patients were randomly split 7:3 into training and test sets. In addition, the study compared T-cell repertoires in thyroid tissue and in blood from six Graves' hyperthyroidism patients. Following sampling, methimazole starting at 30 mg daily was given to hyperthyroidism patients, and high-dose intravenous methylprednisolone was given to ophthalmopathy patients. According to the paper, TCR Vbeta CDR3 sequencing was carried out on 135 peripheral blood samples, which came from under 50 ophthalmopathy, around 74 hyperthyroidism and about 17 progressor patients. The investigation overall reported the following: Sample size was not statistically predetermined, and blinding of investigators to group allocation was not performed. In validation, the model predicted progression to ophthalmopathy with approximately 71% sensitivity and over 72% specificity, a median of about 6.7 months before onset. Most expanded thyroid clonotypes (frequency above 0.001) were also found in blood, which suggests that blood repertoires may mirror thyroid immune responses. In cross-validation, a model built on a 13 V-J signature told ophthalmopathy apart from stable hyperthyroidism with approximately 90% sensitivity and approximately 81% specificity, and in testing the same model reached 80%/75%.

The TCR beta CDR3 regions were amplified from RNA transcripts. The first round of RT-PCR for the TCR CDR3 was performed with the HTBI primer set and the Qiagen OneStep RT-PCR kit. Libraries were constructed in a second round of multiplex PCR, after which size selection and purification were carried out. The libraries were sequenced on an Illumina HiSeq2000 using paired-end 100 bp reads. Regarding the original processing steps: SOAPnuke was used to process the raw data, with reads discarded if the reads contained adapters or uncalled bases, had a mean Phred below 15, or lacked an exact constant-primer or identifier match. COPE v1.2.5 was used to merge the high-quality paired reads, and each unique nucleotide sequence was defined as a clonotype. MiTCR v1.1 was used to align clonotypes to the IMGT TRBV, TRBD and TRBJ reference segments. Analysis was restricted to V-J combinations with a frequency above 0.0001, which covered roughly 99% of repertoires. A TCS score was defined as the ratio of F50 (clonal expansion) to E x V (chaos), with BLOSUM62-based TCRdist applied between CDR3 peptides within each V-J. Welch's t-statistics and random forest reduced some 510 V-J features to under 15, which were used in a naive Bayes classifier (R e1071). In TCRdb, the public reads were trimmed at Q25 with fastp and aligned with MiXCR, with productive beta chains retained. Each entry is one CDR3 protein sequence, shown with its most common DNA and genes. TCRdb assigned the V and J calls; the authors' analysis was not used. The sample has 340,000 or so distinct CDR3 sequences on record, around 23% of them singletons. The top ten clonotypes cover around 48% of the sample.

This clonotype was seen at least ten times. Its antigen has not been determined. No much larger clonotype is one base removed from it; base qualities were not supplied. A patient counted as having stable Graves' hyperthyroidism if no progression to ophthalmopathy occurred over 18 months of follow-up. Hyperthyroidism patients were aged 18 to 65 years and newly diagnosed, with disease duration of less than 2 months. Patients with uncontrolled infections, other autoimmune diseases, pregnancy or lactation were excluded. Diagnoses relied on clinical symptoms, serum thyroxine and TRAb, thyroid ultrasound and orbital computed tomography. Ficoll-Paque density gradient centrifugation was used to isolate PBMCs from approximately 10 ml of fresh peripheral blood. Total RNA was extracted with Trizol reagent, and quality was checked on an Agilent 2100 Bioanalyzer. Ends trimmed: V by 6 bases, J by 2 bases; bases unmatched to a gene: 3. Counted from cysteine to phenylalanine, this CDR3 has 14 amino acids. The DNA shown is the 42-base CDR3, in frame from base 1. Via the germline V gene (reference sequence), CDR1 is DFQATT and CDR2 SNEGSKA.

The sample taken for sequencing was blood. The rearranged segments are TRBV20-1 and TRBJ2-7; 14 bases in between match TRBD2. The receptor comes from a woman aged 45 to 65 with Graves' hyperthyroidism. For the CDR3, the sequence is CSAPTSGRAYEQYF. The base sequence is TGCAGTGCGCCGACTAGCGGGAGGGCCTACGAGCAGTACTTC.